This passage covers 3 T cell receptor beta chains from one sample sequenced in a study of follicular helper T cells after annual influenza vaccination. The assay was immunoSEQ multiplex PCR, and TCRdb's table has in-frame clones only and misses some. The table lists about 13,000 clones, around four fifths of them singletons, with 0.27% in the top ten. The time point: 2014-2015 season, pre-vaccination. This specimen consisted of CXCR5- memory CD4+ T cells sorted from blood, obtained on the day of influenza vaccination. The receptors shown here come from an adult who received the influenza vaccine.

The CDR3 region is CATSRRRAGTAQLGGNQPQHF. In nucleotides, the CDR3 is TGTGCCACCAGCAGACGGAGAGCGGGGACAGCCCAATTAGGGGGCAATCAGCCCCAGCATTTT. The chain couples TRBV15 to TRBJ1-5, with TRBD1 matching over 7 bases. In germline, CDR1 is LNHNV, CDR2 YYDKDF (reference sequence). The CDR3 sequence is 21 residues long. V lost 2 bases and J lost 2; bases outside the gene matches: 21.

The V and J genes are TRBV11-2 and TRBJ2-1; 7 bases match TRBD2. Trimming cost V 9 bases and J 3 bases; bases outside gene matches: 2. The CDR3 is 12 amino acids. Germline V gives CDR1 SGHAT, CDR2 FQNNGV. The CDR3 DNA is TGTGCCAGTTTAGCGGGCTACAATGAGCAGTTCTTC. Protein: CASLAGYNEQFF.

Comments on this clone: A read error may produce the germline difference seen at one junction end. The genes are TRBV5-1 and TRBJ1-2; a possible D gene is TRBD1 (6 bases). The CDR3 contains 13 residues. Germline V lookup: CDR1 SGHRS, CDR2 YFSETQ. The CDR3 here is CASSLQGPYGYTF. CDR3 bases: TGTGCCAGCAGCTTACAGGGTCCTTATGGCTACACCTTC.